This T cell receptor (beta chain) came from a study of tumor and adjacent non-tumor tissue in lung cancer. The CDR3 has 11 amino acids. V lost 5 bases to trimming and J lost 7 bases, with 6 bases between them. Germline CDR1 is PRHDT and CDR2 is FYEKMQ (reference sequence). The template was RNA from unsorted bulk tissue. The normal lung tissue was taken more than 3 cm from the tumor edge. Donors were chemotherapy-naive, newly diagnosed lung cancer surgical patients in China, August–November 2014. In its sample, this clonotype was seen many times. The library came from three nested PCR rounds adapted from ARM-PCR protocols. TCRdb ran MiXCR on the multiplex PCR reads and lists one entry per CDR3 protein. Of more than 35,000 distinct CDR3 sequences listed, 60% to 70% are singletons.

The V and J genes are TRBV13 and TRBJ2-1; D is unclear. Sequencing was performed on distant non-tumor lung tissue. The source of this sequence is a woman aged 40 to 49 with non-small cell lung cancer. The CDR3, as DNA: TGTGCCAGCAGCGAAACGAATGAGCAGTTCTTC. This gives the protein CASSETNEQFF.